Sequencing of this T cell receptor (beta chain) was carried out in a study of blood T cell repertoires in COVID-19. There are 13 residues in the CDR3. Germline assignment: CDR1 SEHNR and CDR2 FQNEAQ (reference sequence). The V end was cut by 5 bases, the J end by 1 base, with 7 bases between. With respect to this clone: The sample has other DNA sequences that encode this CDR3 too.

Authors' data handling: Reference gene primers were amplified, and this amplification served to estimate nucleated cell counts. The data were produced by immunoSEQ multiplex PCR, yet TCRdb's version contains in-frame clones alone and is incomplete. For V, J and clone size, that table is used; D and trimming come from the DNA. The table includes 150,000 to 200,000 clones, around 84% detected once. The sequence was collected from an elderly woman with acute or convalescent COVID-19. Material for sequencing was peripheral blood. This chain joins TRBV7-9 and TRBJ2-3; the D is unclear. The CDR3 nucleotides are TGTGCCAGCAGCCTACTCCGCACAGATACGCAGTATTTT. Protein: CASSLLRTDTQYF.